This note documents a single T cell receptor beta chain sequence. Antigen: not known. This specimen includes other DNA sequences encoding the same CDR3. Amplification used 60 Vbeta primers and 13 Jbeta primers. Only in-frame clones appear in the TCRdb table, and some are missing; sequencing was by immunoSEQ multiplex PCR. The sample contains roughly 230,000 clones, approximately 91% of which appear only once. These data are taken from a study of cytomegalovirus exposure and HLA in healthy donors. Looking at the study overall: A data release that came early held tens of millions of unique TCRs from HLA-typed donors.

Points from the study as a whole: Owing to their indistinguishability, certain V segments, notably TRBV6-2 and TRBV6-3, were excluded. According to the study, roughly 160 TCR beta chains were cytomegalovirus-associated. A later analysis linked a missense variant in DCLRE1C to the trimming of TCR beta V and J genes.

Germline assignment: CDR1 SGDLS and CDR2 YYNGEE. Trimming cost V 0 bases and J 3 bases; bases outside gene matches: 1. The CDR3 runs 16 residues. J is TRBJ2-3 and V is TRBV9; 13 positions match TRBD2. The source of this sequence is a girl aged 2-10 years in good health and CMV-seronegative. The sequenced material came from PBMCs. CDR3 loop: CASSVGTSGGTDTQYF. CDR3 coding DNA: TGTGCCAGCAGCGTAGGGACTAGCGGGGGTACAGATACGCAGTATTTT.